This T cell receptor beta chain was recorded in a study of blood T cells in healthy people across ages. Study-level results: From one million sequenced T cells, diversity estimates were lower bounds.

Per the germline V gene, CDR1 is SGHTA and CDR2 is FQGNSA. The V end lost 3 bases, the J end lost 5 bases, and 10 bases lay between the germline ends. This CDR3 has 13 amino acids. To note about this clonotype: Its antigen is not identified.

With a J-beta primer mix and a sample-barcoded 5' primer, a second PCR ran roughly 6 to 12 cycles. TCRdb itself ran the 5' RACE reads through MiXCR, one entry per CDR3 protein. Of about 730,000 distinct CDR3 sequences in the sample, roughly 45% were seen once. This receptor was obtained from a woman between 55 and 75 years old in good health. The specimen sequenced was blood. The J gene is TRBJ1-2, the V gene TRBV7-2, with D perhaps TRBD1 (5 bases). This CDR3 is CASSFQGPYGYTF. For the CDR3, the DNA is TGTGCCAGCAGCTTTCAGGGCCCGTATGGCTACACCTTC.